The 13 T cell receptor beta chains in this list originate from one sample, sequenced in a study of T cell clonality in common variable immunodeficiency. Clones were read by immunoSEQ multiplex PCR, and TCRdb kept only the in-frame ones, dropping some. The repertoire consists of about 81,000 clones, none detected only once. The sequencing input was peripheral blood mononuclear cells. The receptors were sampled from a person aged 18 to 70 in good health.

This clone was detected many times. The read terminates 3 residues before the CDR3 end, so the remaining end is supplied by the germline J gene. The V and J genes are TRBV6-2 or TRBV6-3 and TRBJ1-2; D is ambiguous. This CDR3 is built from 13 residues. Per the germline V gene, CDR1 is MNHEY and CDR2 is SVGEGT. V was pared by 7 bases and J by 0 bases, with 9 bases between. Partial CDR3 DNA: TGTGCCAGCACTCCGACTACTAACTATGGC. Amino acids: CASTPTTNYG. The entire CDR3 sequence reads CASTPTTNYGYTF.

This clone was counted many times. From the germline J gene comes the end of the CDR3, since the read stops 3 residues before it. This chain uses TRBV7-9 with TRBJ2-7; weak D call: TRBD1 (5 bases). Trimming stripped 3 bases from V and 2 bases from J, with 14 bases between. CDR1 SEHNR and CDR2 FQNEAQ come from the germline V gene (reference sequence). The length of the CDR3 is 15 residues. The CDR3 DNA, read in part, is TGTGCCAGCAGCTTTTTAGGGGTTAACACCTACGAG. Translated, it gives CASSFLGVNTYE. The entire CDR3 is CASSFLGVNTYEQYF.

This clone was recorded many times. The read terminates 3 residues ahead of where the CDR3 ends, so the germline J gene completes it. The chain combines TRBV5-4 with TRBJ2-3; a possible D gene is TRBD2 (6 bases). Germline V lookup: CDR1 SGHNT, CDR2 YYREEE (reference sequence). Trimming took off 1 base at V and 2 bases at J, with 8 bases between the two ends. The CDR3 runs to 14 residues. The CDR3 here is CASSLTDYTDTQYF. The DNA read from the CDR3 is TGTGCCAGCAGCTTGACGGACTACACAGATACG. Together with reference TRBV5-4 and TRBJ2-3, the CDR3 gives the full variable domain: ETGVTQSPTHLIKTRGQQVTLRCSSQSGHNTVSWYQQALGQGPQFIFQYYREEENGRGNFPPRFSGLQFPNYSSELNVNALELDDSALYLCASSLTDYTDTQYFGPGTRLTVL.

This clone showed up many times. The read finishes 3 residues shy of the CDR3 end, and the germline J gene is used to complete it. The J gene is TRBJ2-3, the V gene TRBV7-3; tentative D call: TRBD2 (6 bases). The CDR3 runs 15 residues. Germline CDR1 and CDR2: SGHTA and FQGTGA. V lost 1 base, J lost 4 bases, and 12 bases lay in between. The sequenced CDR3 bases are TGTGCCAGCAGCTTAAACGGCAGGGAGGCAGATACG. Protein product: CASSLNGREADT. The full CDR3 protein reads CASSLNGREADTQYF.

This clone has ten or more counts. The sequenced fragment ends 3 residues before the CDR3 boundary, so the rest is inferred from the germline J gene. V and J are TRBV5-1 and TRBJ2-3; TRBD2 agrees at 10 bases. CDR1 and CDR2 (germline): SGHRS, YFSETQ. J lost 0 bases, V lost 3 bases, and 4 bases had no gene match. The CDR3 has 16 amino acids. The sequenced part of the CDR3 DNA is TGCGCCAGCAGCTGGGGTAGCGGGAGGAGCACAGATACG. This translates into CASSWGSGRSTDT. In full, the CDR3 reads CASSWGSGRSTDTQYF.

The table lists this clone with many counts. The read falls 3 residues short of the CDR3 end, and the missing part is taken from the germline J gene. The chain uses TRBV20-1 and TRBJ2-7, with 8 bases matching TRBD1. The CDR3 has 15 residues. Germline loops: CDR1 DFQATT, CDR2 SNEGSKA (reference sequence). V gave up 4 bases and J gave up 2 bases; unmatched junction bases: 10. The part of the CDR3 DNA that was read is TGCAGTGCTATTACTCTAGGACAGGGAACCTACGAG. Amino acid sequence: CSAITLGQGTYE. The whole CDR3 sequence is CSAITLGQGTYEQYF.

This clone was observed many times. The CDR3 end lies 3 residues beyond the end of the read and is filled in from the germline J gene. The chain employs TRBV19 and TRBJ2-7; the D gene is possibly TRBD2 (7 bases). This CDR3 is 13 amino acids long. Germline values: CDR1 LNHDA, CDR2 SQIVND (reference sequence). V lost 7 bases to trimming and J lost 5 bases, with 15 bases between them. The covered CDR3 bases are TGTGCCAGTAAGGAGGGCGGGGGCAACGAG. Translation: CASKEGGGNE. The whole CDR3 sequence reads CASKEGGGNEQYF.

The table lists this clone with many counts. The read ends 3 residues shy of where the CDR3 ends; the end is completed using the germline J gene. The gene calls are TRBV20-1 and TRBJ1-1; D is unresolved. Trimming stripped 0 bases from V and 5 bases from J, with 13 bases between. Germline V lookup: CDR1 DFQATT, CDR2 SNEGSKA (reference sequence). The CDR3 is 14 amino acids. CDR3 DNA, as far as it was read: TGCAGTGCTAGAGATCCGTCTGGAGGGACTGAA. This sequence encodes CSARDPSGGTE. The whole CDR3 reads CSARDPSGGTEAFF.

This clone was seen many times. The CDR3 extends 3 residues past the end of the read, so its final part is completed from the germline J gene. Other DNA sequences within the sample encode an identical CDR3. V gene TRBV19 combines with J gene TRBJ1-1, with D tentatively TRBD1 (6 bases). This CDR3 has 13 amino acids. CDR1 is LNHDA, CDR2 SQIVND, per germline (reference sequence). The V end was cut by 8 bases, the J end by 4 bases, with 14 bases between. The CDR3 bases that were read are TGTGCCAGTTCCTTGGACAGAAGCACTGAA. Translation gives CASSLDRSTE. The entire CDR3 protein is CASSLDRSTEAFF.

This clone was observed many times. Sequencing ends 3 residues short of the CDR3 end; the germline J gene provides the rest. The rearrangement links TRBV7-3 to TRBJ2-3; a weak D match, TRBD1 (7 bases). The germline V gene encodes CDR1 SGHTA and CDR2 FQGTGA. V was shortened by 5 bases and J by 1 base, with 16 bases between the two germline ends. This CDR3 has 16 residues. CDR3 region: CASSRSGGPRTDTQYF. The CDR3 bases that were read are TGTGCCAGCAGCCGATCAGGGGGGCCCCGCACAGATACG.

This clone was seen many times. The read falls 3 residues short of the CDR3 end, and the missing part is taken from the germline J gene. The chain recombines TRBV20-1 with TRBJ2-3, with 10 bases aligning to TRBD1. After removal of 6 bases from V and 4 bases from J, the junction contained 10 bases not matched to a gene. Looked up from germline, CDR1 is DFQATT and CDR2 is SNEGSKA (reference sequence). The CDR3 is 15 amino acids. CDR3 DNA, as far as it was read: TGCAGTGCCTGGGAGACAGGGGGCCGCTCAGATACG. Its protein is CSAWETGGRSDT. In full, the CDR3 is CSAWETGGRSDTQYF.

The sample holds many counts of this clone. The read terminates 3 residues before the CDR3 end, so the remaining end is supplied by the germline J gene. The rearrangement joins TRBV18 to TRBJ2-1; 8 bases fit TRBD2. The V gene end was trimmed by 4 bases and the J gene end by 1 base; junction bases not matched to a gene: 15. The CDR3 is made up of 19 amino acids. Germline loops: CDR1 KGHSH, CDR2 LQKENI. CDR3 in amino acids: CASSLLSGTSMASYNEQFF. Partial CDR3 DNA: TGTGCCAGCTCACTCTTATCCGGGACTAGTATGGCGTCCTACAATGAG.

This clone was observed many times. Read coverage stops 3 residues before the CDR3 terminus; the germline J gene supplies the remainder. The chain couples TRBV7-8 to TRBJ2-7; TRBD1 might be the D (5 bases). This CDR3 region has 14 residues. Germline V gives CDR1 SGHVS, CDR2 FQNEAQ. V was shortened by 1 base and J by 3 bases, with 10 bases between the two germline ends. The CDR3 sequence is CASSLDGANYEQYF. Partial CDR3 DNA: TGTGCCAGCAGCTTAGATGGGGCGAACTACGAG.